This T cell receptor (beta chain) was obtained from a study of OX40 agonist ivuxolimab in advanced cancers. Overall study: Eligibility rules accepted prior anti-PD-1, anti-PD-L1 or anti-CTLA-4 therapy, and 35% to 45% had some. Findings of the study overall: Expanded clones were, on average, more numerous in CD8+ T cells than in CD4+.

As to this clone: The antigen is not known.

This CDR3 is 14 amino acids long. Trimming stripped 5 bases from V and 5 bases from J, with 15 bases between. Germline V gene data show CDR1 as MNHEY and CDR2 as SVGAGI. The data were produced by immunoSEQ multiplex PCR, yet TCRdb's version contains in-frame clones alone and is incomplete. This table holds 50,000 to 65,000 clones, more than 75% found once. Material: CD4+ or CD8+ T cells sorted from blood, obtained in a trial of the OX40 agonist ivuxolimab. The chain has TRBV6-5 and TRBJ1-2; D is undetermined. This TCR came from an adult with an advanced solid tumor such as melanoma, head and neck, liver or kidney cancer. The CDR3 region has the DNA TGTGCCAGCAGTCCGAGGAGGGAGCGGTATGGCTACACCTTC. It encodes CASSPRRERYGYTF.